A selection of T cell receptor beta chains follows, all from one sample in a study of cytomegalovirus exposure and HLA in healthy donors. Sequencing used immunoSEQ multiplex PCR; TCRdb keeps in-frame clones, though not all of them. The repertoire consists of under 200,000 clones, with 81% occurring once and the leading ten covering 1.9%. Sequenced sample: PBMCs. The receptors here all came from a woman younger than 30 in good health and CMV-seronegative. Each CDR3 is given with its conserved first and last residue. The order of the fields is clone size, J gene, D gene, CDR3 length, V gene, CDR3 DNA, CDR3 protein. A D gene is named only where the DNA matches it firmly. The listing skips clone size in some rows; elsewhere it reads once, few, many or a size class.

size: -
J: TRBJ2-5
D: -
length: 13
V: TRBV7-3
DNA: TGTGCCAGCAGCGTCGACAGACAAGAGACCCAGTACTTC
CDR3: CASSVDRQETQYF

size: medium-sized
J: TRBJ1-2
D: -
length: 16
V: TRBV13
DNA: TGTGCCAGCGGGAGGAGGAGCCTCCCAAAGGACTATGGCTACACCTTC
CDR3: CASGRRSLPKDYGYTF

size: -
J: TRBJ1-5
D: TRBD1
length: 14
V: TRBV5-5
DNA: TGTGCCAGCAGCTGGGGACAGAGGGATCAGCCCCAGCATTTT
CDR3: CASSWGQRDQPQHF

size: -
J: TRBJ1-5
D: -
length: 14
V: TRBV5-1
DNA: TGCGCCAGCAGCTTGGCGCCAGGGGATCAGCCCCAGCATTTT
CDR3: CASSLAPGDQPQHF

size: -
J: TRBJ1-4
D: -
length: 14
V: TRBV6-6
DNA: TGTGCCAGCAGTAACTCGGGGGCAGGGGAAAAACTGTTTTTT
CDR3: CASSNSGAGEKLFF

size: -
J: TRBJ1-2
D: -
length: 15
V: TRBV9
DNA: TGTGCCAGCAGCGTCACAGGGATCGGCGACTATGGCTACACCTTC
CDR3: CASSVTGIGDYGYTF

size: -
J: TRBJ2-1
D: TRBD2
length: 15
V: TRBV4-1
DNA: TGCGCCAGCAGCCAAGGACTAGCGGATTACAATGAGCAGTTCTTC
CDR3: CASSQGLADYNEQFF

size: few
J: TRBJ1-1
D: TRBD1
length: 16
V: TRBV5-4
DNA: TGTGCCAGCAGCTTGTCTCGCGGGACAGTGAACACTGAAGCTTTCTTT
CDR3: CASSLSRGTVNTEAFF

size: -
J: TRBJ2-3
D: TRBD2
length: 14
V: TRBV27
DNA: TGTGCCAGCAGGGAGCGGGGGAGGTTAGATACGCAGTATTTT
CDR3: CASRERGRLDTQYF

size: once
J: TRBJ2-2
D: TRBD1
length: 14
V: TRBV5-5
DNA: TGTGCCAGCAGCTTGGACAGGGGGTCCGGGGAGCTGTTTTTT
CDR3: CASSLDRGSGELFF

size: -
J: TRBJ2-7
D: -
length: 15
V: TRBV5-1
DNA: TGCGCCAGCAGCTTGGGACAGGCCGCATCCTACGAGCAGTACTTC
CDR3: CASSLGQAASYEQYF

size: -
J: TRBJ2-1
D: TRBD1
length: 17
V: TRBV5-5
DNA: TGTGCCAGCAGCTTGTCTTATTACGGACAGGGGTACAATGAGCAGTTCTTC
CDR3: CASSLSYYGQGYNEQFF

size: -
J: TRBJ1-2
D: -
length: 14
V: TRBV28
DNA: TGTGCCAGCAGTTTCACATACCGGGGGTATGGCTACACCTTC
CDR3: CASSFTYRGYGYTF

size: -
J: TRBJ1-1
D: -
length: 13
V: TRBV29-1
DNA: TGCAGCGCTGGGAGAGCGGGGACCACTGAAGCTTTCTTT
CDR3: CSAGRAGTTEAFF

size: -
J: TRBJ2-7
D: TRBD1
length: 15
V: TRBV6-1
DNA: TGTGCCAGCAGTCGACAGGGGGCGATTTTTGAGGAGCAGTACTTC
CDR3: CASSRQGAIFEEQYF

size: -
J: TRBJ1-5
D: TRBD1
length: 14
V: TRBV6-1
DNA: TGTGCCAGCACCGGGACAGGGGGCAATCAGCCCCAGCATTTT
CDR3: CASTGTGGNQPQHF

size: -
J: TRBJ2-7
D: -
length: 13
V: TRBV7-2
DNA: TGTGCCAGCAGCCCGGAGGTAGCCTACGAGCAGTACTTC
CDR3: CASSPEVAYEQYF

size: -
J: TRBJ2-1
D: -
length: 14
V: TRBV13
DNA: TGTGCCAGCAGCCAGGGCCCGTCCTACAATGAGCAGTTCTTC
CDR3: CASSQGPSYNEQFF

size: -
J: TRBJ1-5
D: TRBD1
length: 15
V: TRBV5-1
DNA: TGCGCCAGCAGCTTCACAGGGGATAGCAATCAGCCCCAGCATTTT
CDR3: CASSFTGDSNQPQHF

size: -
J: TRBJ2-3
D: -
length: 16
V: TRBV5-1
DNA: TGCGCCAGCAGCCCCAGTTGGACAGCTAGCACAGATACGCAGTATTTT
CDR3: CASSPSWTASTDTQYF

size: medium-sized
J: TRBJ2-7
D: -
length: 13
V: TRBV19
DNA: TGTGCCAGTAGTTTACAGGGTTTTTACGAGCAGTACTTC
CDR3: CASSLQGFYEQYF

size: -
J: TRBJ2-5
D: TRBD1
length: 16
V: TRBV6-1
DNA: TGTGCCAGCAGTGAAGGAACGTGGACAGGGCTGGAGACCCAGTACTTC
CDR3: CASSEGTWTGLETQYF